The present T cell receptor (beta chain) was sequenced within a study of OX40 agonist ivuxolimab in advanced cancers. Study in general: At about 82% male, the cohort had a mean age of about 55 years, ranging from about 23 to 79. Overall study findings and caveats: Among the least clonally expanded were partial responders at 0.1-3.0 mg/kg. Expanded clones were, on average, more numerous in CD8+ T cells than in CD4+.

On this clone itself: Its antigen is currently unknown.

Collection of blood occurred at baseline, at cycle 4 day 1, and at cycle 7 day 1. CDR1 is SGHKS and CDR2 is YYEKEE in the germline V gene (reference sequence). V dropped 2 bases and J dropped 2 bases, with 11 bases sitting between them. CDR3 length equals 14 residues. The data were produced by immunoSEQ multiplex PCR, yet TCRdb's version contains in-frame clones alone and is incomplete. The sample records some 70,000 clones, 85% being singletons. Sample: CD4+ or CD8+ T cells sorted from blood, taken in a trial of the OX40 agonist ivuxolimab. The TCR comes from an adult with an advanced solid tumor such as melanoma, head and neck, liver or kidney cancer. The chain couples TRBV5-5 to TRBJ2-7; D not certain. CDR3 bases: TGTGCCAGCAGCTTCGGGTTCCCGCCCTACGAGCAGTACTTC. It yields the protein CASSFGFPPYEQYF.